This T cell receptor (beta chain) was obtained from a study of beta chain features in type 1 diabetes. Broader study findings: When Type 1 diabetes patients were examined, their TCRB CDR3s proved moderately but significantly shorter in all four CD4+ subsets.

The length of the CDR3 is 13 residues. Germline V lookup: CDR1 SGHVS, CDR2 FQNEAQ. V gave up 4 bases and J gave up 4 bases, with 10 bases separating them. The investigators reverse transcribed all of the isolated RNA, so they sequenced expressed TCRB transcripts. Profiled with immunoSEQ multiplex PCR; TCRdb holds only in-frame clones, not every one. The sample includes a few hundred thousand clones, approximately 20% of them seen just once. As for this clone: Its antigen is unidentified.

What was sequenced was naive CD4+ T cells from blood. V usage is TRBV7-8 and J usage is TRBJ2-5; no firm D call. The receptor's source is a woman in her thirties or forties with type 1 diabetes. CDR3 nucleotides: TGTGCCAGCAGCTACGCGGAAGGAGAGACCCAGTACTTC. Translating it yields CASSYAEGETQYF.